Reported below is one T cell receptor (beta chain). The antigen it binds to is not known. These data belong to a study of monozygotic twins with inflammatory bowel disease (dated by TCRdb to between 2017 and 2020). Turning to the overall study: A total of about 28 monozygotic twin pairs were included in the full study, comprising nine German pairs (four IBD-concordant, five IBD-discordant) and 19 IBD-discordant Danish pairs. The search for disease-associated traits relied mainly on comparing IBD patients with their genetically identical healthy co-twins within discordant pairs. Each individual had, on average, about 151 000 unique TCRalpha sequences and 181 000 unique TCRbeta sequences available for analysis.

Results the study describes overall, beyond this receptor: Differing immunosuppressive treatments among patients may have added background noise and inter-individual variability to the repertoires. Compared with healthy twins, IBD patients shared fewer clonotypes with other individuals, and the difference was most pronounced in patients with signs of disease activity. TCRbeta repertoire diversity, by inverse Simpson index, was decreased in IBD patients compared with their healthy co-twins. The results gave no support for a single strong signal or clonotype linked to IBD. Concordant and discordant twins showed no difference in repertoire similarity, possibly because of limited statistical power. The analysis was unable to tell different T cell subtypes apart.

Preparation of the library involved 5' RACE. Preparation of each TCR library used approximately 3,500 ng of total RNA. For each sample, cDNA synthesis was carried out in eight separate reactions using SMARTScribe reverse transcriptase. During cDNA synthesis, template switching was used to introduce unique molecular identifiers that contained a 6-nucleotide sample barcode. Two nested PCRs of about 15 and 9 cycles amplified the TCRalpha and TCRbeta cDNA, and bead purification followed each PCR. Before amplification, the cDNA was treated with uracil DNA-glycosylase and purified using the QIAquick PCR purification kit. The second PCR was the step at which Illumina TruSeq-compatible adapters and sample-specific barcodes were added. TapeStation and Qubit were used to check library quality and concentration, and 4.5 to 6 ng of each library was pooled. Sequencing of the pooled libraries was done on an Illumina HiSeq2500 single-index Rapid Run using custom sequencing primers and 2 x 100 bp reads. Regarding the original processing steps: MiGEC version 1.2.6 was used for UMI-based consensus assembly, which corrected PCR and sequencing errors. V(D)J alignment, clonotype assembly and CDR3 extraction were performed with MiXCR version 2.1.1. To normalise gene usage, clonotype sharing and MAIT/NKT TCR abundance, the analysis used the top 1000, 10 000 and 20 000 clonotypes per sample. Diversity was computed as the inverse Simpson index with the vegan R package after downsampling to 27 000 UMIs. Paired Mann-Whitney U tests on discordant twin pairs were used, with Benjamini-Hochberg multiple-testing correction. Reprocessed by TCRdb, the reads give a single entry per CDR3 protein sequence, without DNA. V and J calls and clone size were set by TCRdb, not the authors. The table for this sample records about 110,000 distinct CDR3 sequences. The top ten clones comprise around an eighth of the sample.

In the germline V gene, CDR1 corresponds to SGHRS and CDR2 to YFSETQ. The CDR3 measures 17 amino acids from cysteine to phenylalanine. No DNA accompanies this entry. From each donor, a roughly 2.6 ml peripheral blood sample was collected into PAXgene tubes and stored at -80 degrees C. Without any T cell sorting, total RNA was extracted from whole blood using the PAXgene blood miRNA kit on an automated QIAcube. Peripheral blood from monozygotic twin pairs, either concordant or discordant for inflammatory bowel disease, underwent deep TCRalpha and TCRbeta repertoire profiling that used unique molecular barcoding. Smoking habits were recorded for all twin pairs, and individuals were classified as current, former or never smokers.

The chain is assembled from TRBV5-1 and TRBJ1-3; TCRdb reports TRBD1, a call that lacks DNA to check it against. What was sequenced was blood. The sequence was collected from a human donor with ulcerative colitis or Crohn's disease, or a healthy co-twin of an affected twin (not recorded which). The CDR3: CASSSEGGPSSGNTIYF.